A single sample is the source of the 6 T cell receptor beta chains below, sequenced in a study of T cell responses to AZD1222 COVID-19 vaccine. Clones were sequenced by immunoSEQ multiplex PCR, and TCRdb holds only the in-frame ones, with some missing. The profile shows 95,000 to 150,000 clones, around 82% of them singletons. This sample comprised peripheral blood, obtained on day 0 of AZD1222 vaccination. The receptors originated from an adult in good health.

V is TRBV7-2 and J is TRBJ2-3, with a tentative D call TRBD2 (6 bases). The CDR3 has 16 residues. Germline V gives CDR1 SGHTA, CDR2 FQGNSA. Trimming removed 2 bases at V and 1 base at J, with 13 bases between. CDR3 DNA: TGTGCCAGCAGCTTAAGGGGCGGCGGGGGCACAGATACGCAGTATTTT. It specifies CASSLRGGGGTDTQYF.

The chain joins TRBV7-2 to TRBJ2-5; D is undetermined. Germline V gene sequence: CDR1 SGHTA, CDR2 FQGNSA. V dropped 3 bases and J dropped 3 bases, with 11 bases sitting between them. The CDR3 has 14 amino acids. DNA of the CDR3: TGTGCCAGCAGCTTGATGCAGTTGAAAGAGACCCAGTACTTC. Protein: CASSLMQLKETQYF. Supplemented by reference TRBV7-2 and TRBJ2-5, the full variable domain reads GAGVSQSPSNKVTEKGKDVELRCDPISGHTALYWYRQSLGQGLEFLIYFQGNSAPDKSGLPSDRFSAERTGGSVSTLTIQRTQQEDSAVYLCASSLMQLKETQYFGPGTRLLVL.

The chain's CDR3 is CASSRTTLTGSDTQYF. The CDR3 DNA is TGCGCCAGCAGCCGAACGACACTAACAGGGTCAGATACGCAGTATTTT. V usage is TRBV5-1 and J usage is TRBJ2-3; D might be TRBD1 (6 bases). This CDR3 region has 16 residues. Trimming left V 4 bases short and J 4 bases short, with 19 bases between. The germline V gene encodes CDR1 SGHRS and CDR2 YFSETQ.

This chain links TRBV14 with TRBJ2-5, with D possibly being TRBD1 (6 bases). This CDR3 region has 15 residues. Trimming left V 4 bases short and J 5 bases short, with 17 bases between. CDR1 and CDR2 from the germline V gene are SGHDN and FVKESK. The CDR3 loop is CASSPYTGIGETQYF. Here the CDR3 DNA reads TGTGCCAGCAGCCCCTACACAGGGATAGGGGAGACCCAGTACTTC.

The chain links TRBV28 to TRBJ1-6; D ambiguous. This CDR3 contains 14 residues. Germline V gene lookup returns CDR1 MDHEN and CDR2 SYDVKM. Trimming took off 6 bases at V and 6 bases at J, with 12 bases between the two ends. CDR3 protein: CASRIDIPNSPLHF. The DNA of the CDR3 is TGTGCCAGCAGGATTGACATACCTAATTCACCCCTCCACTTT. Variable domain in full (rest from reference TRBV28 and TRBJ1-6): DVKVTQSSRYLVKRTGEKVFLECVQDMDHENMFWYRQDPGLGLRLIYFSYDVKMKEKGDIPEGYSVSREKKERFSLILESASTNQTSMYLCASRIDIPNSPLHFGNGTRLTVT.

The V and J genes are TRBV25-1 and TRBJ2-3, with a possible D match to TRBD1 (6 bases). Trimming pared 2 bases from V and 0 bases from J, leaving 12 bases between. Germline V gives CDR1 MGHDK, CDR2 SYGVNS. This CDR3 has 16 amino acids. The CDR3 reads CASSEVGQPSTDTQYF. DNA for the CDR3: TGTGCCAGCAGTGAAGTCGGACAGCCTAGCACAGATACGCAGTATTTT.